The T cell receptor beta chain under discussion was sequenced for a study of blood T cell repertoires in COVID-19. Trimming took 10 bases from V and 4 from J, leaving 17 bases between them. The CDR3 contains 14 residues. CDR1 and CDR2 (germline): LNHDA, SQIVND (reference sequence). Measured with immunoSEQ multiplex PCR; TCRdb has only the in-frame clones, and not every one. Among 100,000 to 150,000 clones listed, under 80% were seen once. This chain joins TRBV19 and TRBJ2-1, with D perhaps TRBD2 (6 bases). The receptor was isolated from a man between 45 and 60 years old with acute or convalescent COVID-19. The sequenced sample consisted of peripheral blood. This CDR3 is CATRGSGGYNEQFF. DNA of the CDR3: TGTGCCACGAGAGGTAGCGGAGGGTACAATGAGCAGTTCTTC.